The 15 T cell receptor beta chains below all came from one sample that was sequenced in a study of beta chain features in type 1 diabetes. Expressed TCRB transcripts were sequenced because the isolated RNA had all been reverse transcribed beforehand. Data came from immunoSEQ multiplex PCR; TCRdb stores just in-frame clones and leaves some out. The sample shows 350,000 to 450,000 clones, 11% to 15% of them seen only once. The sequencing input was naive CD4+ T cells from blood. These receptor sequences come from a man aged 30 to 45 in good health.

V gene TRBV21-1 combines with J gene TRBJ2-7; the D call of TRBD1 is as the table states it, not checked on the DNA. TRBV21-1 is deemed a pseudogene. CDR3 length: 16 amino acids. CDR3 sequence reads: CASIPTGQGRWHEQYF. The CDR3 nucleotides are TGTGCCAGCATCCCTACAGGACAGGGAAGGTGGCACGAGCAGTACTTC.

This chain's CDR3 is CASSQTGGVGKNIQYF. Here the CDR3 DNA reads TGTGCCAGCAGCCAGACAGGGGGCGTTGGCAAAAACATTCAGTACTTC. V and J are TRBV14 and TRBJ2-4, with 10 bases aligning to TRBD1. Germline trimming cut 3 bases from V and 3 bases from J; bases unmatched to any gene: 5. Germline assignment: CDR1 SGHDN and CDR2 FVKESK. This CDR3 spans 16 amino acids.

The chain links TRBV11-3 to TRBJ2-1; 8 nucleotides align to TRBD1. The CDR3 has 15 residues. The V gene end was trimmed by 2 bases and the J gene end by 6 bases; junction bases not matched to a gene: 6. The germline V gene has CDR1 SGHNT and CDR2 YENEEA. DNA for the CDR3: TGTGCCAGCAGCTTAACCCGGACAGGGTCCAATGAGCAGTTCTTC. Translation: CASSLTRTGSNEQFF.

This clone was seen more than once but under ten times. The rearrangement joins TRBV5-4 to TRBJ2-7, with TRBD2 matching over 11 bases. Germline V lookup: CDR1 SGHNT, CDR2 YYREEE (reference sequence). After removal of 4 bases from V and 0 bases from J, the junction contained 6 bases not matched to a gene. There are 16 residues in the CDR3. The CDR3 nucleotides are TGTGCCAGCAGCCCGACTAGCGGGACCAGCTCCTACGAGCAGTACTTC. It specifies CASSPTSGTSSYEQYF.

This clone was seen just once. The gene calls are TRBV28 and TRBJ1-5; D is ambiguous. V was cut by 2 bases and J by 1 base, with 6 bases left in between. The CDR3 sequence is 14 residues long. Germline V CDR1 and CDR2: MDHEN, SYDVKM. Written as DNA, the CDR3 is TGTGCCAGCAGTTTAGGTGGCAGCAATCAGCCCCAGCATTTT. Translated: CASSLGGSNQPQHF.

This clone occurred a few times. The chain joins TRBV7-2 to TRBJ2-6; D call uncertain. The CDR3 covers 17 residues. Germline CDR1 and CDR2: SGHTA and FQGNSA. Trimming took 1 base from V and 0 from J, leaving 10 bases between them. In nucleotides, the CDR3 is TGTGCCAGCAGCTTAGGATCGTCAGCCTCTGGGGCCAACGTCCTGACTTTC. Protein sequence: CASSLGSSASGANVLTF.

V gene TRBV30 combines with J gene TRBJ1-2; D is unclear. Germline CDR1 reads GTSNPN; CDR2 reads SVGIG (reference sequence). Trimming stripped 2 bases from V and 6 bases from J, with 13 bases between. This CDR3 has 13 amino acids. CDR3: CAWSSSRKDGYTF. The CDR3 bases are TGTGCCTGGAGTAGTTCGAGGAAGGATGGCTACACCTTC.

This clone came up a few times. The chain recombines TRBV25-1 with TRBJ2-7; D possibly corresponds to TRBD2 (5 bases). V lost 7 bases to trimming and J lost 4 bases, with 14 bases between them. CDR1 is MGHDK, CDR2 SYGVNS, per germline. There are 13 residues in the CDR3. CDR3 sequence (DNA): TGTGCCAGCACCGCGGGCCCCCTATACGAGCAGTACTTC. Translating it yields CASTAGPLYEQYF.

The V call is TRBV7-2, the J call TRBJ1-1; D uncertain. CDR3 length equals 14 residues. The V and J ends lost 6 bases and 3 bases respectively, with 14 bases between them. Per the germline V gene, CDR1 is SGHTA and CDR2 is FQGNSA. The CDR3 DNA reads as TGTGCCAGCAGATCTCCAGTGGTAGACACTGAAGCTTTCTTT. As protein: CASRSPVVDTEAFF.

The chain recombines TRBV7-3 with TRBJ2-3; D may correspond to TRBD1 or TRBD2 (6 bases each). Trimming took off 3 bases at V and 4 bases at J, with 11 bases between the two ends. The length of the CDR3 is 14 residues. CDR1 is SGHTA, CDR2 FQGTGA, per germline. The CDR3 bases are TGTGCCAGCAGCTTCGTCGGGGGCTCAGATACGCAGTATTTT. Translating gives CASSFVGGSDTQYF.

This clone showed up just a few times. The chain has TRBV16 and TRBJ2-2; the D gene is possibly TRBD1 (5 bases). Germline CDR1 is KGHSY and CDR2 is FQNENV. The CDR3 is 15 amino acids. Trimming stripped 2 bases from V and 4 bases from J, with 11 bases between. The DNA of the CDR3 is TGTGCCAGCAGCCAAGTCAGGGAATCCACCGGGGAGCTGTTTTTT. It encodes CASSQVRESTGELFF. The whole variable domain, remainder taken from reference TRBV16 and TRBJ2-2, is GEEVAQTPKHLVRGEGQKAKLYCAPIKGHSYVFWYQQVLKNEFKFLISFQNENVFDETGMPKERFSAKCLPNSPCSLEIQATKLEDSAVYFCASSQVRESTGELFFGEGSRLTVL.

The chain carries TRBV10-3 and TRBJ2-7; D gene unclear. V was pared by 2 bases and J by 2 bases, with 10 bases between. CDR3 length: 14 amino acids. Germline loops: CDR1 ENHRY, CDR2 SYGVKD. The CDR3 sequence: CAISEKGSTYEQYF. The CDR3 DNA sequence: TGTGCCATCAGTGAGAAGGGCAGTACCTACGAGCAGTACTTC.

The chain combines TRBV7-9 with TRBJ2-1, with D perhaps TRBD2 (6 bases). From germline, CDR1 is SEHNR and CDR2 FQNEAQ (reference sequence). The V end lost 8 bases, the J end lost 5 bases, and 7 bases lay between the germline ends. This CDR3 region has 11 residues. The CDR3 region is CASAGNNEQFF. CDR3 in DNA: TGTGCCAGCGCGGGGAACAATGAGCAGTTCTTC.

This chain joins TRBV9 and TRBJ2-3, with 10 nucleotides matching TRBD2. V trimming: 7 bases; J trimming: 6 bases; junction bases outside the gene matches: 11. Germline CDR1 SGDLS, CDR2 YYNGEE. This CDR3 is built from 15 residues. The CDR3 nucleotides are TGTGCCAGCGATAAAGGTCTAGCGGGAGCGGATACGCAGTATTTT. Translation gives CASDKGLAGADTQYF.

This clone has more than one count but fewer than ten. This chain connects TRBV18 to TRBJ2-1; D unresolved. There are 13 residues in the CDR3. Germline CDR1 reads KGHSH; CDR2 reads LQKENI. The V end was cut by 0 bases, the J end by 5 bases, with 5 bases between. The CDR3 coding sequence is TGTGCCAGCTCACCACCGTTGAACAATGAGCAGTTCTTC. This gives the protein CASSPPLNNEQFF.